Listed below are T cell receptor beta chains from one sample, sequenced in a study of shared clonotypes between healthy human individuals. The data were produced by immunoSEQ multiplex PCR, yet TCRdb's version contains in-frame clones alone and is incomplete. The sample gives about 190,000 clones, about 66% of which show up once; 8% to 13% is in the top ten. The sequencing sample was made of memory CD4+ T cells sorted from blood. These receptors were collected from a man aged 25 to 40 in good health. Both conserved end residues are part of each CDR3. The order of the fields is D gene, V gene, clone size, J gene, CDR3 protein, CDR3 DNA. A D gene is named only where the DNA matches it firmly. Where a row states a size, it is once, few, many or the class of an expanded clone; other rows omit it.

.	TRBV4-3	.	TRBJ2-7	CASSQDRGLEQYF	TGCGCCAGCAGCCAAGATCGGGGACTGGAGCAGTACTTC
.	TRBV5-6	.	TRBJ2-5	CASSLERGAGETQYF	TGTGCCAGCAGCTTGGAACGTGGCGCGGGGGAGACCCAGTACTTC
TRBD1	TRBV6-5	.	TRBJ1-3	CASSYTYRGPGNTIYF	TGTGCCAGCAGTTACACCTACAGGGGGCCTGGAAACACCATATATTTT
TRBD1	TRBV28	.	TRBJ2-7	CASSNRQGRSYEQYF	TGTGCCAGCAGTAATAGACAGGGAAGGAGCTACGAGCAGTACTTC
.	TRBV30	.	TRBJ1-2	CAWSVIMAGAYGYTF	TGTGCCTGGAGTGTAATTATGGCCGGGGCTTATGGCTACACCTTC
.	TRBV29-1	.	TRBJ2-7	CSVEGQGSGYEQYF	TGCAGCGTTGAAGGGCAGGGGAGCGGCTACGAGCAGTACTTC
.	TRBV11-3	.	TRBJ2-1	CASSRGFSSYNEQFF	TGTGCCAGCAGCCGCGGGTTTAGCTCCTACAATGAGCAGTTCTTC
.	TRBV9	.	TRBJ1-4	CASSIQGANEKLFF	TGTGCCAGCAGCATACAGGGAGCTAATGAAAAACTGTTTTTT
.	TRBV5-6	.	TRBJ1-5	CASSSLNQPQHF	TGTGCCAGCAGCTCACTCAATCAGCCCCAGCATTTT
.	TRBV2	.	TRBJ2-5	CASSEVQGVKTQYF	TGTGCCAGCAGTGAAGTTCAGGGAGTAAAGACCCAGTACTTC
.	TRBV18	.	TRBJ1-4	CASSPPSNEKLFF	TGTGCCAGCTCACCACCGTCTAATGAAAAACTGTTTTTT
.	TRBV28	.	TRBJ2-5	CASTSSPGAGETQYF	TGTGCCAGCACCTCGTCGCCCGGAGCCGGGGAGACCCAGTACTTC
.	TRBV9	.	TRBJ2-3	CASSVLSSTDTQYF	TGTGCCAGCAGCGTACTCAGTAGCACAGATACGCAGTATTTT
.	TRBV5-6	.	TRBJ2-3	CASSSGHKYTDTQYF	TGTGCCAGCAGCTCGGGACACAAATACACAGATACGCAGTATTTT
.	TRBV28	.	TRBJ2-5	CATKLTGSTQYF	TGTGCCACCAAATTGACAGGCTCGACCCAGTACTTC
.	TRBV25-1	.	TRBJ2-7	CASTRDVGEQYF	TGTGCCAGCACTCGGGACGTCGGCGAGCAGTACTTC
TRBD2	TRBV29-1	few	TRBJ2-5	CSVDSSGRAQTQYF	TGCAGCGTTGATTCTAGCGGGAGGGCCCAGACCCAGTACTTC
.	TRBV28	once	TRBJ1-2	CASIEEGYGYTF	TGTGCCAGCATTGAGGAGGGGTATGGCTACACCTTC
.	TRBV14	.	TRBJ2-3	CASSQEQVSLTQYF	TGTGCCAGCAGCCAAGAACAGGTTTCCCTTACGCAGTATTTT
.	TRBV7-8	.	TRBJ2-5	CASSSQQGPQETQYF	TGTGCCAGCAGCTCTCAACAGGGACCCCAAGAGACCCAGTACTTC
.	TRBV11-1	.	TRBJ2-6	CASPGVAGANVLTF	TGTGCCAGTCCAGGGGTTGCTGGGGCCAACGTCCTGACTTTC
.	TRBV5-1	.	TRBJ1-1	CASSLGIPRGSNTEAFF	TGCGCCAGCAGCTTGGGAATTCCCCGGGGCTCGAACACTGAAGCTTTCTTT
TRBD2	TRBV27	.	TRBJ2-1	CASSSLPSGRLEEQFF	TGTGCCAGCAGTTCCCTCCCTAGCGGGAGGTTGGAGGAGCAGTTCTTC
.	TRBV2	few	TRBJ2-5	CASSEGQGAETQYF	TGTGCCAGCAGTGAAGGCCAGGGAGCCGAGACCCAGTACTTC
.	TRBV4-1	many	TRBJ1-1	CASRGPLKNTEAFF	TGCGCCAGCAGGGGACCGTTGAAGAACACTGAAGCTTTCTTT
.	TRBV5-4	.	TRBJ2-3	CASSLLSSTDTQYF	TGTGCCAGCAGCTTGCTCTCTAGCACAGATACGCAGTATTTT
.	TRBV7-2	.	TRBJ2-7	CASSLGGWGYEQYF	TGTGCCAGCAGCCTTGGGGGTTGGGGCTACGAGCAGTACTTC
.	TRBV7-8	.	TRBJ2-7	CASSHRRVVSYEQYF	TGTGCCAGCAGCCATCGCAGGGTAGTATCCTACGAGCAGTACTTC
.	TRBV18	.	TRBJ2-3	CASSPTALRTDTQYF	TGTGCCAGCTCACCAACAGCCCTGAGGACAGATACGCAGTATTTT